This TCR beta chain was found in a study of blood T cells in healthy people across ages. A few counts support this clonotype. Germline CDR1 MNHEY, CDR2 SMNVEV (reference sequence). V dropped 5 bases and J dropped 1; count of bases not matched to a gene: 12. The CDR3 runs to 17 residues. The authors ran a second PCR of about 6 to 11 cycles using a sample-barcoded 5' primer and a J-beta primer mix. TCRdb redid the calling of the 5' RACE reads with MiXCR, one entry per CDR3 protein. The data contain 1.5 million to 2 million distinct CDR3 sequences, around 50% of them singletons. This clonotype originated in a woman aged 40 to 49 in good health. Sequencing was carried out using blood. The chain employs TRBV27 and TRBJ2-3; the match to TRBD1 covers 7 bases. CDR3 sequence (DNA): TGTGCCAGCAGTCCCCGGACACTCCAGGGGGGCACAGATACGCAGTATTTT. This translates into CASSPRTLQGGTDTQYF.